This entry lists 25 T cell receptor beta chains sequenced from one sample in a study of cytomegalovirus exposure and HLA in healthy donors. The primer mix had 60 Vbeta and 13 Jbeta primers. Sequencing used immunoSEQ multiplex PCR; TCRdb keeps in-frame clones, though not all of them. The sample has about 190,000 clones. Input material: PBMCs. The receptors were gathered from a woman aged 25 to 39 in good health and CMV-seropositive.

The rearrangement links TRBV5-1 to TRBJ1-1; the D gene is possibly TRBD1 (5 bases). Trimming stripped 4 bases from V and 2 bases from J, with 12 bases between. Looked up from germline, CDR1 is SGHRS and CDR2 is YFSETQ. The CDR3 is 14 amino acids. The CDR3 nucleotides read TGCGCCAGCAGCGTACTCGACAGCAACACTGAAGCTTTCTTT. Translating it yields CASSVLDSNTEAFF. Full variable domain (outside the CDR3, taken from reference TRBV5-1 and TRBJ1-1): KAGVTQTPRYLIKTRGQQVTLSCSPISGHRSVSWYQQTPGQGLQFLFEYFSETQRNKGNFPGRFSGRQFSNSRSEMNVSTLELGDSALYLCASSVLDSNTEAFFGQGTRLTVV.

The CDR3 nucleotides are TGTGCCAGTAGTATAGATTCCCCCGCCAGGGAGCAGTTCTTC. This sequence encodes CASSIDSPAREQFF. The V and J genes are TRBV19 and TRBJ2-1; unclear D gene. This CDR3 has 14 residues. The V gene's germline CDR1 is LNHDA and CDR2 SQIVND (reference sequence). Trimming stripped 0 bases from V and 10 bases from J, with 13 bases between.

The V gene is TRBV4-1, the J gene TRBJ2-1; D not certain. Trimming cost V 0 bases and J 0 bases, with 12 bases left between them. The CDR3 is 17 residues long. CDR1 MGHRA and CDR2 YSYEKL come from the germline V gene. CDR3 DNA sequence: TGCGCCAGCAGCCAAGATGGAGTGCTCAGCTCCTACAATGAGCAGTTCTTC. It specifies CASSQDGVLSSYNEQFF.

The chain links TRBV10-3 to TRBJ2-5, with D possibly matching TRBD2 (7 bases). The V gene's germline CDR1 is ENHRY and CDR2 SYGVKD. CDR3 length: 13 residues. V was shortened by 2 bases and J by 4 bases, with 8 bases between the two germline ends. The CDR3, as DNA: TGTGCCATCAGTGAGAGGGGGGGAGAGACCCAGTACTTC. Amino acid sequence: CAISERGGETQYF.

The genes are TRBV5-1 and TRBJ2-1; 8 nucleotides agree with TRBD1. Germline V gene lookup returns CDR1 SGHRS and CDR2 YFSETQ. This CDR3 contains 15 residues. With 6 bases clipped from V and 2 bases from J, the junction kept 7 bases outside the gene matches. CDR3: CASTEWDRTYNEQFF. The CDR3 nucleotides are TGCGCCAGCACCGAGTGGGACAGGACCTACAATGAGCAGTTCTTC.

The CDR3 sequence is CSVEGSGQTNTGELFF. The CDR3 region has the DNA TGCAGCGTTGAAGGATCGGGACAGACGAACACCGGGGAGCTGTTTTTT. The chain joins TRBV29-1 to TRBJ2-2, with 7 bases aligning to TRBD1. This CDR3 spans 16 amino acids. After removal of 1 base from V and 0 bases from J, the junction contained 5 bases not matched to a gene. Germline V gene data show CDR1 as SQVTM and CDR2 as ANQGSEA.

The chain combines TRBV14 with TRBJ2-7, with a tentative D call TRBD1 (6 bases). Deletions cut 2 bases from V and 0 bases from J, with 8 bases between. The germline V gene has CDR1 SGHDN and CDR2 FVKESK. The CDR3 is 14 amino acids. In nucleotides, the CDR3 is TGTGCCAGCAGCCAACAGGGGAGCTCCTACGAGCAGTACTTC. It translates to CASSQQGSSYEQYF.

The chain couples TRBV7-9 to TRBJ1-5, with 12 bases that match TRBD1. Germline CDR1 is SEHNR and CDR2 is FQNEAQ (reference sequence). The V gene end was trimmed by 5 bases and the J gene end by 3 bases; junction bases not matched to a gene: 8. The CDR3 has 17 amino acids. CDR3 nucleotides: TGTGCCAGCAGCACCGGATGGGACAGGGGGCTCAATCAGCCCCAGCATTTT. This gives the protein CASSTGWDRGLNQPQHF.

The chain recombines TRBV30 with TRBJ2-1, with D possibly TRBD2 on 5 matching bases. V was pared by 5 bases and J by 4 bases, with 6 bases between. Germline lookup yields CDR1 GTSNPN and CDR2 SVGIG (reference sequence). This CDR3 has 11 amino acids. This CDR3 is CAWGRYNEQFF. In DNA, the CDR3 is TGTGCCTGGGGGAGATACAATGAGCAGTTCTTC.

The V call is TRBV6-6, the J call TRBJ2-1; 8 bases align to TRBD1. With V trimmed by 5 bases and J by 5 bases, 2 bases remained unmatched. Germline V gene lookup returns CDR1 MNHNY and CDR2 SVGAGI (reference sequence). The CDR3 length is 13 residues. CDR3 sequence (DNA): TGTGCCAGCAGTCCGGACAGGGACAATGAGCAGTTCTTC. Translating it yields CASSPDRDNEQFF.

The V call is TRBV2, the J call TRBJ2-5; TRBD1 might be the D (6 bases). The germline V gene encodes CDR1 SNHLY and CDR2 FYNNEI. Trimming took off 1 base at V and 6 bases at J, with 9 bases between the two ends. The CDR3 consists of 13 residues. The CDR3, as DNA: TGTGCCAGCAGTGAAGGTCAGGGGAAGACCCAGTACTTC. Encoded protein: CASSEGQGKTQYF. Drawing the rest from reference TRBV2 and TRBJ2-5, the complete variable domain is EPEVTQTPSHQVTQMGQEVILRCVPISNHLYFYWYRQILGQKVEFLVSFYNNEISEKSEIFDDQFSVERPDGSNFTLKIRSTKLEDSAMYFCASSEGQGKTQYFGPGTRLLVL.

The chain recombines TRBV4-1 with TRBJ1-2; TRBD1 matches 10 bases. This CDR3 spans 14 amino acids. Germline-derived CDR1 and CDR2 are MGHRA and YSYEKL. The J segment lost 12 bases and the V segment lost 4 bases, leaving 11 bases of the junction unmatched. The chain's CDR3 is CASSLLGTGVEHTF. The CDR3 DNA reads as TGCGCCAGCAGCCTTCTGGGGACAGGGGTGGAGCACACCTTC.

The rearrangement uses TRBV11-2 and TRBJ2-1; 9 positions agree with TRBD2. V lost 6 bases to trimming and J lost 4 bases; unmatched junction nucleotides: 13. Germline CDR1 SGHAT, CDR2 FQNNGV. The CDR3 is 17 residues long. In DNA, the CDR3 is TGTGCCAGCAGAGCTAGCGGGGCCCCCTCCTTATACAATGAGCAGTTCTTC. Residues: CASRASGAPSLYNEQFF.

The rearrangement links TRBV15 to TRBJ2-7, with a possible D match to TRBD2 (6 bases). Germline V lookup: CDR1 LNHNV, CDR2 YYDKDF (reference sequence). V was cut by 0 bases and J by 2 bases, with 14 bases left in between. CDR3 length equals 16 residues. Here the CDR3 reads CATSRDPMAGTYEQYF. The CDR3 DNA sequence: TGTGCCACCAGCAGAGATCCCATGGCGGGAACCTACGAGCAGTACTTC.

This rearrangement joins TRBV5-4 to TRBJ2-2, with D maybe TRBD1 (6 bases). V lost 0 bases, J lost 6 bases, and 9 bases lay in between. Germline CDR1 SGHNT, CDR2 YYREEE (reference sequence). The CDR3 sequence is 14 residues long. CDR3: CASSLENRAGELFF. The CDR3 DNA sequence: TGTGCCAGCAGCTTGGAAAACAGGGCCGGGGAGCTGTTTTTT. Full variable domain (rest looked up from reference TRBV5-4 and TRBJ2-2): ETGVTQSPTHLIKTRGQQVTLRCSSQSGHNTVSWYQQALGQGPQFIFQYYREEENGRGNFPPRFSGLQFPNYSSELNVNALELDDSALYLCASSLENRAGELFFGEGSRLTVL.

The CDR3: CASGPGQGAYGYTF. The CDR3, as DNA: TGCGCCAGCGGACCTGGACAGGGGGCGTATGGCTACACCTTC. V usage is TRBV5-1 and J usage is TRBJ1-2, with 11 bases identical to TRBD1. Germline values: CDR1 SGHRS, CDR2 YFSETQ. The CDR3 length is 14 residues. The junction had 7 bases not matched to a gene; V was cut back by 7 bases and J by 5 bases.

This chain joins TRBV7-2 and TRBJ2-2, with TRBD1 matching over 12 bases. V was clipped by 5 bases and J by 9 bases; unmatched bases: 7. This CDR3 is 15 amino acids long. Germline V gene data show CDR1 as SGHTA and CDR2 as FQGNSA. The CDR3 DNA sequence: TGTGCCAGCAGCCCCTCGGGGACAGGGGGCCGGGAGCTGTTTTTT. It translates to CASSPSGTGGRELFF.

This chain joins TRBV14 and TRBJ1-6; D uncertain. The CDR3 sequence is 15 residues long. Germline assignment: CDR1 SGHDN and CDR2 FVKESK. Trimming pared 8 bases from V and 6 bases from J, leaving 17 bases between. The CDR3 spells CASGSSVRGNSPLHF. CDR3 coding DNA: TGTGCCAGCGGTAGCAGTGTTCGGGGTAATTCACCCCTCCACTTT. Drawing the rest from reference TRBV14 and TRBJ1-6, the complete variable domain is EAGVTQFPSHSVIEKGQTVTLRCDPISGHDNLYWYRRVMGKEIKFLLHFVKESKQDESGMPNNRFLAERTGGTYSTLKVQPAELEDSGVYFCASGSSVRGNSPLHFGNGTRLTVT.

The genes are TRBV5-1 and TRBJ2-1; D is ambiguous. Germline CDR1 reads SGHRS; CDR2 reads YFSETQ. The germline V and J ends were trimmed by 0 bases and 0 bases, with 7 bases remaining between them. The CDR3 spans 15 residues. The CDR3 sequence is CASSLAAISYNEQFF. CDR3 in DNA: TGCGCCAGCAGCTTGGCAGCGATCTCCTACAATGAGCAGTTCTTC.

The chain carries TRBV5-1 and TRBJ2-5, with TRBD2 identical over 7 bases. The CDR3 is 13 amino acids. Germline lookup yields CDR1 SGHRS and CDR2 YFSETQ. With V trimmed by 5 bases and J by 4 bases, 5 bases remained unmatched. Here the CDR3 reads CASSDSGRETQYF. The DNA for the CDR3 is TGCGCCAGCAGTGATAGCGGGCGAGAGACCCAGTACTTC.

The chain is built from TRBV7-2 and TRBJ2-7, with D possibly TRBD2 on 5 matching bases. Germline CDR1 SGHTA, CDR2 FQGNSA. The CDR3 contains 12 residues. Trimming removed 7 bases at V and 8 bases at J, with 15 bases between. The CDR3 is CASNGGSSKQYF. In DNA, the CDR3 is TGTGCCAGCAACGGAGGCTCGTCCAAGCAGTACTTC.

The J gene is TRBJ2-1, the V gene TRBV4-1; no reliable D call. The CDR3 is made up of 13 amino acids. The ends were cut back, 0 bases at V and 8 bases at J, with 8 bases in the middle. Per the germline V gene, CDR1 is MGHRA and CDR2 is YSYEKL. CDR3 DNA: TGCGCCAGCAGCCAAGATTCCTCGGATGAGCAGTTCTTC. This sequence encodes CASSQDSSDEQFF.

The chain uses TRBV10-1 and TRBJ1-1; D unresolved. The germline V and J ends were trimmed by 8 bases and 5 bases, with 9 bases remaining between them. Germline values: CDR1 WNHNN, CDR2 SYGVQD (reference sequence). The CDR3 totals 11 residues. CDR3 protein: CASAGETEAFF. CDR3 DNA sequence: TGCGCCAGCGCCGGTGAAACTGAAGCTTTCTTT.

V usage is TRBV6-1 and J usage is TRBJ2-2, with D unresolved. V was cut by 6 bases and J by 5 bases, with 16 bases left in between. The germline CDR1 and CDR2 sequences are MNHNS and SASEGT. The CDR3 length is 15 residues. DNA of the CDR3: TGTGCCAGCAGAATCCCGGGTCTATTGACCGGGGAGCTGTTTTTT. Amino acid sequence: CASRIPGLLTGELFF.

The chain has TRBV21-1 and TRBJ1-1; TRBD1, the D gene given by the table, was not confirmed from the DNA. TRBV21-1 is flagged as a pseudogene. This CDR3 region has 12 residues. CDR3 residues: CASSKCRSEAFF. Written as DNA, the CDR3 is TGTGCCAGCAGCAAATGCAGGTCTGAAGCTTTCTTT.